The source of this T cell receptor beta chain is a study of T cell responses to AZD1222 COVID-19 vaccine. To note about this clone: Its cognate antigen is unknown.

Produced via immunoSEQ multiplex PCR; TCRdb's table is partial and in-frame only. This table has about 120,000 clones, more than 85% appearing once. The V gene end was trimmed by 7 bases and the J gene end by 5 bases; junction bases not matched to a gene: 10. CDR1 is SNHLY, CDR2 FYNNEI, per germline. The CDR3 length is 14 residues. Overall study results and limits: Nearly half of spike-specific TCRs reportedly target unmutated variant regions. Receipt of two AZD1222 doses was followed by a rise in Spike-specific TCR breadth and depth.

The origin of this receptor is an adult in good health. The sequences come from peripheral blood, collected on day 0 of AZD1222 vaccination. The chain has TRBV2 and TRBJ2-5; 7 bases map to TRBD1. The CDR3 loop reads CASKGDRAIETQYF. CDR3 sequence (DNA): TGTGCCAGCAAGGGAGACAGGGCGATCGAGACCCAGTACTTC. The whole variable domain, remainder taken from reference TRBV2 and TRBJ2-5, is EPEVTQTPSHQVTQMGQEVILRCVPISNHLYFYWYRQILGQKVEFLVSFYNNEISEKSEIFDDQFSVERPDGSNFTLKIRSTKLEDSAMYFCASKGDRAIETQYFGPGTRLLVL.